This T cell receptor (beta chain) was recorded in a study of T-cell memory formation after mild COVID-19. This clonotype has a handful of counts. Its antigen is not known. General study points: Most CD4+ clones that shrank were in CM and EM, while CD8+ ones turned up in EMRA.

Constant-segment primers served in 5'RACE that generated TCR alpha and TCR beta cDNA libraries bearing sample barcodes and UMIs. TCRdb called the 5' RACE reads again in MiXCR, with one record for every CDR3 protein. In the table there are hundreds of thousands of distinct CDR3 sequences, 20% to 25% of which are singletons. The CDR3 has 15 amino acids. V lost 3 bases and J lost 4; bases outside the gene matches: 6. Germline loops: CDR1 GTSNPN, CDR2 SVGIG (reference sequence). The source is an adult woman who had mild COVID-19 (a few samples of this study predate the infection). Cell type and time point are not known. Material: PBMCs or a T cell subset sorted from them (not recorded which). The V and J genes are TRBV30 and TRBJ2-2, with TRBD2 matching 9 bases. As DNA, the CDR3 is TGTGCCTGGAGCATAGCGGGAGCACCCACCGGGGAGCTGTTTTTT. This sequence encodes CAWSIAGAPTGELFF.